The next 8 T cell receptor beta chains were all read from a single sample in a study of cytomegalovirus exposure and HLA in healthy donors. Use of 60 Vbeta and 13 Jbeta primers characterized the PCR. Sequenced by immunoSEQ multiplex PCR; TCRdb stores in-frame clones only, minus some. This repertoire includes tens of thousands of clones. The sequenced sample was PBMCs. These receptors came from a woman in her 40s in good health and CMV-seropositive.

The rearrangement links TRBV6-6 to TRBJ2-7, with TRBD1 identical over 7 bases. The V and J ends lost 4 bases and 6 bases, in that order; junction bases with no gene match: 6. Germline CDR1 reads MNHNY; CDR2 reads SVGAGI (reference sequence). The CDR3 is 13 residues long. CDR3 nucleotides: TGTGCCAGCAGTTTCAGGGGGACGGGCGAGCAGTACTTC. Translation gives CASSFRGTGEQYF.

CDR3 in DNA: TGTGCCAGCAGCTTTGCGCAGGGGAACTCCTACGAGCAGTACTTC. This gives the protein CASSFAQGNSYEQYF. The V gene is TRBV7-9, the J gene TRBJ2-7; D might be TRBD1 (6 bases). The germline CDR1 and CDR2 sequences are SEHNR and FQNEAQ (reference sequence). This CDR3 region has 15 residues. The ends were cut back, 3 bases at V and 0 bases at J, with 12 bases in the middle.

The chain uses TRBV7-6 and TRBJ2-5; the match to TRBD2 covers 15 bases. The CDR3 consists of 16 residues. Trimming removed 3 bases from V and 5 bases from J; junction bases left unmatched: 4. CDR1 SGHVS and CDR2 FNYEAQ come from the germline V gene. The CDR3 nucleotides read TGTGCCAGCAGCTTCGGACTAGCGGGGGGGGAGGAGACCCAGTACTTC. Translating it yields CASSFGLAGGEETQYF.

The chain carries TRBV11-3 and TRBJ2-7, with 8 bases matching TRBD2. Losses at the gene ends were 6 bases for V and 0 bases for J; bases not matched to a gene: 4. CDR3 length equals 14 residues. The V gene's germline CDR1 is SGHNT and CDR2 YENEEA. This chain's CDR3 is CASSRGGGSYEQYF. CDR3 sequence (DNA): TGTGCCAGCAGTCGGGGGGGAGGCTCCTACGAGCAGTACTTC.

V is TRBV28 and J is TRBJ2-7, with a tentative D call TRBD2 (6 bases). The V end was cut by 6 bases, the J end by 1 base, with 16 bases between. This CDR3 comprises 15 residues. CDR1 and CDR2 (germline): MDHEN, SYDVKM. CDR3 sequence (DNA): TGTGCCAGCAGGCGGGACCGGAGGTATTCCTACGAGCAGTACTTC. It yields the protein CASRRDRRYSYEQYF.

This rearrangement joins TRBV6-5 to TRBJ1-1; 11 nucleotides agree with TRBD1. CDR3 length: 14 amino acids. Germline CDR1 and CDR2: MNHEY and SVGAGI. V dropped 5 bases and J dropped 4; count of bases not matched to a gene: 3. Written as DNA, the CDR3 is TGTGCCAGCAGTGAGGGGACAGGGGGCACTGAAGCTTTCTTT. Its protein is CASSEGTGGTEAFF.

The chain links TRBV19 to TRBJ1-2, with a tentative D call TRBD1 (5 bases). The germline gives CDR1 LNHDA, CDR2 SQIVND (reference sequence). The CDR3 loop spans 11 amino acids. The V end lost 10 bases, the J end lost 8 bases, and 14 bases lay between the germline ends. The CDR3 DNA reads TGTGCCATTCGAGACAGCCTCGGCTACACCTTC. Translation: CAIRDSLGYTF. The variable domain in full, completed from reference TRBV19 and TRBJ1-2, reads DGGITQSPKYLFRKEGQNVTLSCEQNLNHDAMYWYRQDPGQGLRLIYYSQIVNDFQKGDIAEGYSVSREKKESFPLTVTSAQKNPTAFYLCAIRDSLGYTFGSGTRLTVV.

The chain carries TRBV21-1 and TRBJ1-2; TRBD1, the table's D call, lacks a check against the DNA. TRBV21-1 is given as a pseudogene. CDR3 size: 14 residues. The CDR3 nucleotides are TGTGCCAGCAGCAAAAGGGGCAGGGCAAGTGGCTACACCTTC. It codes for CASSKRGRASGYTF.